The TCR beta chain under discussion was sequenced for a study of blood T cell repertoires in COVID-19. Study-wide background: Collection of acute and convalescent COVID-19 samples took place in the United States, Italy and Spain. Sources were T cells, B-cell-depleted T cells, or PBMCs; the material itself was cDNA or gDNA.

Trimming cost V 1 base and J 1 base; bases outside gene matches: 5. This CDR3 is built from 16 residues. Germline V lookup: CDR1 LGHNA, CDR2 YNFKEQ. Study processing details: Estimation of nucleated cell counts was performed using reference gene primer amplification. Profiling relied on immunoSEQ multiplex PCR, and the TCRdb table lists in-frame clones only, not all of them. Clonal size and the V and J genes are those of that table, whereas D and trimming came from the DNA. The repertoire holds about 160,000 clones, with approximately 88% as singletons. The receptor was derived from a man between 60 and 75 years old with acute or convalescent COVID-19. The genes are TRBV4-2 and TRBJ2-3, with 7 nucleotides matching TRBD1. The sample taken for sequencing was peripheral blood. CDR3 nucleotide sequence: TGTGCCAGCAGCCAAGGGTGGGGGACAGGCACAGATACGCAGTATTTT. It specifies CASSQGWGTGTDTQYF.